The 19 T cell receptor beta chains below come from one sample, sequenced in a study of spatial heterogeneity in lung cancer. Time point here: sample taken at primary tumor resection. TCRs were sequenced from unsorted whole RNA of tumor, nontumor lung or PBMC. TCRdb reanalysed the 5' RACE reads using MiXCR and keeps one entry per CDR3 protein. The sample yields roughly 48,000 distinct CDR3 sequences, roughly 10% seen once. The starting material was PBMCs, obtained at surgery. Source of these receptors: a female donor with early-stage non-small cell lung cancer.

The chain uses TRBV6-5 and TRBJ1-5; no definite D call. The V end lost 0 bases, the J end lost 2 bases, and 5 bases lay between the germline ends. CDR1 and CDR2 from the germline V gene are MNHEY and SVGAGI. The CDR3 has 14 amino acids. Here the CDR3 DNA reads TGTGCCAGCAGTTACTCCGGGGGCAATCAGCCCCAGCATTTT. It is translated as CASSYSGGNQPQHF.

This clonotype was counted only a few times. The chain is built from TRBV28 and TRBJ1-2; no reliable D call. Trimming left V 3 bases short and J 3 bases short, with 11 bases between. CDR3 size: 14 residues. The V gene's germline CDR1 is MDHEN and CDR2 SYDVKM. The CDR3 reads CASSFGTNDYGYTF. The CDR3 coding sequence is TGTGCCAGCAGTTTTGGAACGAATGACTATGGCTACACCTTC.

This clonotype has ten or more counts. The rearrangement links TRBV7-3 to TRBJ2-3; 9 bases are shared with TRBD2. The CDR3 extends over 15 amino acids. V shed 4 bases, J shed 4 bases, and the junction held 6 bases outside the gene matches. Germline V gene sequence: CDR1 SGHTA, CDR2 FQGTGA. CDR3 amino acids: CASSSDSGGADTQYF. CDR3 sequence (DNA): TGTGCCAGCAGCTCTGATAGCGGGGGAGCAGATACGCAGTATTTT.

V and J are TRBV27 and TRBJ2-3; D not certain. This CDR3 has 13 amino acids. Germline V CDR1 and CDR2: MNHEY, SMNVEV (reference sequence). V was shortened by 10 bases and J by 0 bases, with 11 bases between the two germline ends. This chain's CDR3 is CATSLTSTDTQYF. The DNA of the CDR3 is TGTGCCACCAGCCTCACTAGCACAGATACGCAGTATTTT.

This clonotype has more than one count but fewer than ten. V is TRBV20-1 and J is TRBJ1-4; 8 bases match TRBD1. Germline lookup yields CDR1 DFQATT and CDR2 SNEGSKA (reference sequence). Trimming at V came to 6 bases and at J to 8 bases, leaving 8 bases not matched to a gene. The CDR3 has 13 amino acids. The CDR3 coding sequence is TGCAGTGCGAAAACAGGGGGGCGGGAAAAACTGTTTTTT. Its protein is CSAKTGGREKLFF.

This clonotype was recorded many times. The V call is TRBV6-5, the J call TRBJ2-1, with TRBD2 identical over 8 bases. Per the germline V gene, CDR1 is MNHEY and CDR2 is SVGAGI. The V segment lost 6 bases and the J segment 1 base; nucleotides outside the gene matches: 2. The CDR3 length is 14 residues. CDR3 coding DNA: TGTGCCAGCAGAACTAGCGGATCCTACAATGAGCAGTTCTTC. Translating it yields CASRTSGSYNEQFF.

V and J are TRBV7-9 and TRBJ2-1, with 7 bases matching TRBD1. The CDR3 runs to 17 residues. Unmatched junction bases numbered 12, after V lost 0 bases and J lost 7 bases. The germline V gene encodes CDR1 SEHNR and CDR2 FQNEAQ (reference sequence). CDR3 region: CASSLAGKRGLRNEQFF. The CDR3 coding sequence is TGTGCCAGCAGCTTAGCGGGGAAGAGGGGGCTCAGGAATGAGCAGTTCTTC.

This clonotype was seen repeatedly, ten times or more. The genes are TRBV7-7 and TRBJ1-1; 8 bases map to TRBD1. From germline, CDR1 is SSHAT and CDR2 FNYEAQ (reference sequence). This CDR3 region has 13 residues. Trimming cost V 5 bases and J 7 bases; bases outside gene matches: 6. This CDR3 is CASSIGQGGEAFF. The CDR3 nucleotides are TGTGCCAGCAGCATCGGACAGGGTGGTGAAGCTTTCTTT. The full variable domain, in which reference TRBV7-7 and TRBJ1-1 provide the parts outside the CDR3, is GAGVSQSPRYKVTKRGQDVTLRCDPISSHATLYWYQQALGQGPEFLTYFNYEAQPDKSGLPSDRFSAERPEGSISTLTIQRTEQRDSAMYRCASSIGQGGEAFFGQGTRLTVV.

There are a few counts of this clonotype. This sequence joins TRBV29-1 and TRBJ2-3; D remains ambiguous. CDR3 length: 15 amino acids. V shed 7 bases and J shed 4 bases, with 21 bases lying between them. From germline, CDR1 is SQVTM and CDR2 ANQGSEA. This CDR3 reads CSAGLQRVSPDTQYF. CDR3 in DNA: TGCAGCGCAGGCCTCCAGCGAGTTTCACCAGATACGCAGTATTTT.

The chain recombines TRBV7-8 with TRBJ2-5; D gene unclear. Germline V gene data show CDR1 as SGHVS and CDR2 as FQNEAQ. The V end was cut by 4 bases, the J end by 5 bases, with 17 bases between. The CDR3 runs to 15 residues. CDR3 region: CASSSQPMLGETQYF. CDR3 DNA: TGTGCCAGCAGCTCGCAGCCAATGCTGGGGGAGACCCAGTACTTC.

This clonotype appeared many times. The V call is TRBV3-1, the J call TRBJ2-5, with 14 bases aligning to TRBD2. J lost 5 bases, V lost 5 bases, and 13 bases had no gene match. The CDR3 runs 18 residues. Germline-derived CDR1 and CDR2 are LGHDT and YNNKEL (reference sequence). Written as DNA, the CDR3 is TGTGCCAGCAGCTCATCCGGGACTAGCGGGGGCTTCTCTGAGACCCAGTACTTC. Protein: CASSSSGTSGGFSETQYF.

The chain couples TRBV3-1 to TRBJ2-1, with D unclear. This CDR3 region has 13 residues. From germline, CDR1 is LGHDT and CDR2 YNNKEL (reference sequence). Trimming pared 2 bases from V and 8 bases from J, leaving 10 bases between. CDR3 in DNA: TGTGCCAGCAGCCAACTAGTTTTCGATGAGCAGTTCTTC. It encodes CASSQLVFDEQFF.

The sample holds many counts of this clonotype. The J gene is TRBJ1-1, the V gene TRBV20-1; 9 bases line up with TRBD1. CDR3 size: 15 residues. V trimming: 1 base; J trimming: 9 bases; junction bases outside the gene matches: 12. In germline, CDR1 is DFQATT, CDR2 SNEGSKA (reference sequence). This chain's CDR3 is CSARALDRGVGKAFF. DNA of the CDR3: TGCAGTGCTAGAGCCCTGGACAGGGGCGTGGGAAAAGCTTTCTTT.

Only a few counts were recorded for this clonotype. The V call is TRBV7-2, the J call TRBJ2-3; unclear D gene. CDR3 length equals 14 residues. The V gene lost 2 bases and the J gene lost 0 bases, with 6 bases spanning the gap. The V gene's germline CDR1 is SGHTA and CDR2 FQGNSA. CDR3 residues: CASSLMASTDTQYF. The CDR3 nucleotides read TGTGCCAGCAGCTTAATGGCTAGCACAGATACGCAGTATTTT.

This clonotype was recorded a few times. The V call is TRBV18, the J call TRBJ2-1, with 7 positions matching TRBD2. Unmatched junction bases numbered 3, after V lost 0 bases and J lost 7 bases. This CDR3 spans 14 amino acids. Germline CDR1 and CDR2: KGHSH and LQKENI. In DNA form, the CDR3 reads TGTGCCAGCTCACCACCCCCTAGCGGTAATGAGCAGTTCTTC. Translated, it gives CASSPPPSGNEQFF.

Ten or more counts support this clonotype. The chain links TRBV10-3 to TRBJ2-7, with D unclear. The length of the CDR3 is 14 residues. Trimming pared 0 bases from V and 2 bases from J, leaving 8 bases between. The V gene's germline CDR1 is ENHRY and CDR2 SYGVKD. CDR3 DNA: TGTGCCATCAGTGAGTCGACTGGTCCCTACGAGCAGTACTTC. Its translation: CAISESTGPYEQYF.

This clonotype was detected only a few times. V and J are TRBV4-2 and TRBJ1-3; D not certain. In germline, CDR1 is LGHNA, CDR2 YNFKEQ. The V gene lost 4 bases and the J gene lost 0 bases, with 10 bases spanning the gap. The CDR3 extends over 15 amino acids. The CDR3 here is CASSPSPSSGNTIYF. CDR3 bases: TGTGCCAGCAGCCCGTCCCCAAGCTCTGGAAACACCATATATTTT.

This chain joins TRBV5-5 and TRBJ1-1; D might be TRBD1 (5 bases). The germline gives CDR1 SGHKS, CDR2 YYEKEE (reference sequence). The CDR3 contains 14 residues. V lost 1 base to trimming and J lost 7 bases, with 14 bases between them. The CDR3 DNA reads as TGTGCCAGCAGCTTGATCCAGGGACTGGGTGAAGCTTTCTTT. Translating it yields CASSLIQGLGEAFF.

The genes are TRBV20-1 and TRBJ2-6; D may be TRBD1 or TRBD2 (7 bases each). In germline, CDR1 is DFQATT, CDR2 SNEGSKA (reference sequence). This CDR3 spans 19 amino acids. V lost 0 bases to trimming and J lost 0 bases, with 18 bases between them. CDR3 coding DNA: TGCAGTGCTAGAGATCAGGGGGGGCCTCGGGACTCTGGGGCCAACGTCCTGACTTTC. Its protein product is CSARDQGGPRDSGANVLTF.